Sequencing of this T cell receptor beta chain was carried out in a study of shared clonotypes between healthy human individuals. Study results and limitations: The study found lower generation probabilities in non-shared clonotypes than in those shared by all four donors. Naive subsets generally exceeded memory subsets in estimated richness. Only blood was sampled; tissue repertoires likely differ.

The CDR3 totals 16 residues. There were no recent acute infections or vaccinations among the donors, who were healthy HIV-negative adults. Regarding this clone: The antigen is not known.

Profiled with immunoSEQ multiplex PCR; TCRdb holds only in-frame clones, not every one. The sample lists some 2,400,000 clones, approximately 96% occurring once. The clonotype originates from a man younger than 30 in good health. The sequencing input was naive CD4+ T cells sorted from blood. Subset given: CD45RA+ positively selected. This chain uses TRBV21-1 with TRBJ1-4; whether TRBD1, the table's D call, matches the DNA was not checked. TRBV21-1 corresponds to a pseudogene. The CDR3 sequence: CASSKDTASINEKLFF. DNA of the CDR3: TGTGCCAGCAGCAAGGACACCGCGTCAATTAATGAAAAACTGTTTTTT.